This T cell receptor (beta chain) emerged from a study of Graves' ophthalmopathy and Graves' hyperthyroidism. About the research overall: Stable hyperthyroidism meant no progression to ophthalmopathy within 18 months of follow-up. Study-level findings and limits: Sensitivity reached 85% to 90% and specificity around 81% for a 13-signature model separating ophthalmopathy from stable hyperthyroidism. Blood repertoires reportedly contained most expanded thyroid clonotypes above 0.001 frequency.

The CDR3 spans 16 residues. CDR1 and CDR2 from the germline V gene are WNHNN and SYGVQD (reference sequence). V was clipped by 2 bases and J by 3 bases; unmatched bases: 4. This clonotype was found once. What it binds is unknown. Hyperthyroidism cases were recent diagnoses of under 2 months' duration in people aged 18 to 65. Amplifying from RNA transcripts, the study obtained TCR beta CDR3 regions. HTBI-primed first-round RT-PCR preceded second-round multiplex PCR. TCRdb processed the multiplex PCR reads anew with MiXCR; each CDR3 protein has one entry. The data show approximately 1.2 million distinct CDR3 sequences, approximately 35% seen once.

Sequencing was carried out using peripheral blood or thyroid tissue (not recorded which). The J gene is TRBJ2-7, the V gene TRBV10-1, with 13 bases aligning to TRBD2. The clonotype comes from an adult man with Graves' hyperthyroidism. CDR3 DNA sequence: TGCGCCAGCAGTGAGACTAGCGGGAGGGCCCTCTACGAGCAGTACTTC. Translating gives CASSETSGRALYEQYF.